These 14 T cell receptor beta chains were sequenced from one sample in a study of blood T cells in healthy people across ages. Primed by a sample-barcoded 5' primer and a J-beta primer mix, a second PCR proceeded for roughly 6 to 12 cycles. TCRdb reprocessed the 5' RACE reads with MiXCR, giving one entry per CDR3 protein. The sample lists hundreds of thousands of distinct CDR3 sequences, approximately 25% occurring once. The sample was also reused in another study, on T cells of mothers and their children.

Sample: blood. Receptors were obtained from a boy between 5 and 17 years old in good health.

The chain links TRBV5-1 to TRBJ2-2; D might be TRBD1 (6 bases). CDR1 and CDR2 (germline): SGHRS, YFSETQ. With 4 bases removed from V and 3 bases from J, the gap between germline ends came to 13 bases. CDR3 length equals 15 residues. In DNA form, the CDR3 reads TGCGCCAGCAGCAGCACAGGGTCGGACACCGGGGAGCTGTTTTTT. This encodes CASSSTGSDTGELFF.

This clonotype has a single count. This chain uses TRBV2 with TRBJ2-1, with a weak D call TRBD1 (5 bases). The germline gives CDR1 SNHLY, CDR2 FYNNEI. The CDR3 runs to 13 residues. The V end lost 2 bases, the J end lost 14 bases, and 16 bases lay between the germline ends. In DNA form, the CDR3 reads TGTGCCAGCAGTGAATATCAGGACACAAAGGAGTTCTTC. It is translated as CASSEYQDTKEFF.

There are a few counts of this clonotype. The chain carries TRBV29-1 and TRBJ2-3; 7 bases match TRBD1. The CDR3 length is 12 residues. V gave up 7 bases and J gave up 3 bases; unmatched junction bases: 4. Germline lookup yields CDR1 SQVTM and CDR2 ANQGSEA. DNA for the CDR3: TGCAGCGCTAGGGACAGTACAGATACGCAGTATTTT. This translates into CSARDSTDTQYF.

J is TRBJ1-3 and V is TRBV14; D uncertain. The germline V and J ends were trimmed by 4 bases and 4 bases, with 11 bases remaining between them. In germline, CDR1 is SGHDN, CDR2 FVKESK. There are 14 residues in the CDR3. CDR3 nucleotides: TGTGCCAGCAGCCCGATAGCTGGGGGAAACACCATATATTTT. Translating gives CASSPIAGGNTIYF.

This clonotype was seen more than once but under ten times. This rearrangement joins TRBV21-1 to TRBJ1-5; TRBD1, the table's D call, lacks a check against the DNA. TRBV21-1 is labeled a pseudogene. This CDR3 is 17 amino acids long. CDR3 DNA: TGTGCCAGCAGCAACCCCAACAGGGTCGGGTGCAATCAGCCCCAGCATTTT. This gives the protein CASSNPNRVGCNQPQHF.

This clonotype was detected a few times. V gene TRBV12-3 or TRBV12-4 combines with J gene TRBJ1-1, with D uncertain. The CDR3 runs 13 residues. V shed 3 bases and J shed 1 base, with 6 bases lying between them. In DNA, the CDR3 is TGTGCCAGCAGTTTTATGGAGAACACTGAAGCTTTCTTT. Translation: CASSFMENTEAFF.

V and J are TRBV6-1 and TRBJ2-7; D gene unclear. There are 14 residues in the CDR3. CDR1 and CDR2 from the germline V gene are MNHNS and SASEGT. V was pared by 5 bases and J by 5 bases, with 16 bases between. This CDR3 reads CASSKELVENEQYF. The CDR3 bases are TGTGCCAGCAGTAAAGAACTCGTAGAGAACGAGCAGTACTTC.

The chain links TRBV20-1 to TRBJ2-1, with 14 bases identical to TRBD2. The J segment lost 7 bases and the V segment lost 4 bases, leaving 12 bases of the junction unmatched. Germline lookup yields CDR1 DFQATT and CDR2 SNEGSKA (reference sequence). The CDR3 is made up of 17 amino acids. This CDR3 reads CSAIPGTSGSSMNEQFF. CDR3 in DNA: TGCAGTGCTATCCCAGGGACTAGCGGGAGTTCTATGAATGAGCAGTTCTTC.

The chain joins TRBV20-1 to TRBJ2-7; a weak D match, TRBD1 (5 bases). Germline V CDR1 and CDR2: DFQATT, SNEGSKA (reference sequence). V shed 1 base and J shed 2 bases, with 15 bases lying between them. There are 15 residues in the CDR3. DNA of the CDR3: TGCAGTGCTAGAGCGGGCGCAGGGCCCACCTACGAGCAGTACTTC. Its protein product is CSARAGAGPTYEQYF.

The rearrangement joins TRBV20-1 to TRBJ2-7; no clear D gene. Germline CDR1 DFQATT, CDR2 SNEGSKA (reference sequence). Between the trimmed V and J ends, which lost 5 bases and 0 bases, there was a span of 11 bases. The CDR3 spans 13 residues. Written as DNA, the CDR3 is TGCAGTGCTGAGCCAGCGAACTCCTACGAGCAGTACTTC. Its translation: CSAEPANSYEQYF.

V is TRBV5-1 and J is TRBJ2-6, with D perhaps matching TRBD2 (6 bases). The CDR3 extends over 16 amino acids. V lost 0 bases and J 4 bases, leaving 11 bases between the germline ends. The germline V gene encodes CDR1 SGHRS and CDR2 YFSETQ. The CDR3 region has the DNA TGCGCCAGCAGCTTGGTCCCGGGGGACGGGGCCAACGTCCTGACTTTC. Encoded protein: CASSLVPGDGANVLTF.

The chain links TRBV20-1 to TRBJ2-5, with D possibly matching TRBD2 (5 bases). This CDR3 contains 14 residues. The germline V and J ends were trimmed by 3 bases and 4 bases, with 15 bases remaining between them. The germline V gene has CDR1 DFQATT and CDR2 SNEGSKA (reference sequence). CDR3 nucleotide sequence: TGCAGTGCTAGTTCGGGGAGAGGCGGAGAGACCCAGTACTTC. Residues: CSASSGRGGETQYF.

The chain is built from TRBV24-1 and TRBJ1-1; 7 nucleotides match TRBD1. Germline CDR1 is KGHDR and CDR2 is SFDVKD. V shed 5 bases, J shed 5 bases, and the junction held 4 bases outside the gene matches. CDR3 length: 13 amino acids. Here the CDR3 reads CATSASRGTEAFF. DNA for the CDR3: TGTGCCACCAGTGCTTCCAGGGGGACTGAAGCTTTCTTT.

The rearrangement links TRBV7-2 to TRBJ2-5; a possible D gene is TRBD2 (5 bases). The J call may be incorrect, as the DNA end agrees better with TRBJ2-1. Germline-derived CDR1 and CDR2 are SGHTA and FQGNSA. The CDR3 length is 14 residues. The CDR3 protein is CASSLAGVTNEQFF. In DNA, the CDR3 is TGTGCCAGCAGCTTAGCGGGAGTTACTAATGAGCAGTTCTTC.